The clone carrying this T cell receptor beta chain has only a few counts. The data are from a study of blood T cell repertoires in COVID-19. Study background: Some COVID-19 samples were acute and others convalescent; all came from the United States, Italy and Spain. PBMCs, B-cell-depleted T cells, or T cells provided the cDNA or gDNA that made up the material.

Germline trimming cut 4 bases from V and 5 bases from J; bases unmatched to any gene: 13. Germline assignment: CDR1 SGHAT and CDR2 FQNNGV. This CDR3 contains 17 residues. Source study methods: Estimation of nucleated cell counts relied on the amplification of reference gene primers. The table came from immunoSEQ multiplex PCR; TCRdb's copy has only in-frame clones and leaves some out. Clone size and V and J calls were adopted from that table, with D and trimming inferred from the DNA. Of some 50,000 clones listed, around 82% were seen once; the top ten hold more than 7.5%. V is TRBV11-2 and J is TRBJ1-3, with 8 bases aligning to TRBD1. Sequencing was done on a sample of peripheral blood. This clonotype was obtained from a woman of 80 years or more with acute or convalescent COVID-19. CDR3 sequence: CASSYSSAGGGRNTIYF. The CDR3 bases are TGTGCCAGCAGCTATTCCTCGGCAGGGGGCGGCAGAAACACCATATATTTT.